The 29 T cell receptor beta chains reported below all come from one sample, sequenced in a study of T cell responses to AZD1222 COVID-19 vaccine. Sequenced by immunoSEQ multiplex PCR; TCRdb stores in-frame clones only, minus some. The table lists hundreds of thousands of clones, roughly 91% of them singletons. This material consisted of peripheral blood, taken on day 0 of MenACWY control vaccination. These receptors were collected from an adult in good health.

The chain couples TRBV2 to TRBJ2-2; D is unclear. V lost 7 bases and J lost 2, with 5 bases in between. CDR1 SNHLY and CDR2 FYNNEI come from the germline V gene. CDR3 length: 12 residues. For the CDR3, the DNA is TGTGCCAGCAACCCTAACACCGGGGAGCTGTTTTTT. The encoded protein is CASNPNTGELFF.

This chain links TRBV6-5 with TRBJ1-1, with D possibly being TRBD1 (5 bases). This CDR3 is built from 15 residues. Trimming removed 5 bases at V and 8 bases at J, with 21 bases between. Per the germline V gene, CDR1 is MNHEY and CDR2 is SVGAGI. CDR3: CASSPWDLREIEAFF. The CDR3 nucleotides are TGTGCCAGCAGTCCCTGGGACCTCAGGGAGATCGAAGCTTTCTTT.

This chain connects TRBV7-9 to TRBJ1-2; 9 bases are a match to TRBD1. There are 15 residues in the CDR3. CDR1 SEHNR and CDR2 FQNEAQ come from the germline V gene (reference sequence). With V trimmed by 5 bases and J by 1 base, 5 bases remained unmatched. CDR3 residues: CASSTGQGLNYGYTF. DNA of the CDR3: TGTGCCAGCAGCACCGGACAGGGGCTTAACTATGGCTACACCTTC.

The CDR3 protein is CASRGQGFANEKLFF. The CDR3 bases are TGTGCCAGCAGAGGACAGGGGTTTGCTAATGAAAAACTGTTTTTT. This sequence joins TRBV2 and TRBJ1-4, with 9 positions matching TRBD1. V trimming: 6 bases; J trimming: 3 bases; junction bases outside the gene matches: 5. Germline V gives CDR1 SNHLY, CDR2 FYNNEI. The CDR3 spans 15 residues. Together with reference TRBV2 and TRBJ1-4, the CDR3 gives the full variable domain: EPEVTQTPSHQVTQMGQEVILRCVPISNHLYFYWYRQILGQKVEFLVSFYNNEISEKSEIFDDQFSVERPDGSNFTLKIRSTKLEDSAMYFCASRGQGFANEKLFFGSGTQLSVL.

V and J are TRBV28 and TRBJ1-3; D gene uncertain. V shed 7 bases and J shed 4 bases, with 8 bases lying between them. Germline lookup yields CDR1 MDHEN and CDR2 SYDVKM. This CDR3 has 12 amino acids. The DNA of the CDR3 is TGTGCCAGCACGGCGGCCGGAAACACCATATATTTT. The encoded protein is CASTAAGNTIYF.

The chain links TRBV6-1 to TRBJ1-5; D gene uncertain. V dropped 1 base and J dropped 1 base, with 5 bases sitting between them. The V gene's germline CDR1 is MNHNS and CDR2 SASEGT. CDR3 length: 14 amino acids. CDR3: CASSEGQSNQPQHF. In nucleotides, the CDR3 is TGTGCCAGCAGTGAAGGGCAGAGCAATCAGCCCCAGCATTTT.

The chain is built from TRBV18 and TRBJ2-5; no reliable D call. This CDR3 comprises 13 residues. The germline V gene has CDR1 KGHSH and CDR2 LQKENI. The V end was cut by 1 base, the J end by 5 bases, with 8 bases between. CDR3 amino acids: CASSPLSEETQYF. CDR3 bases: TGTGCCAGCTCACCACTTTCGGAGGAGACCCAGTACTTC.

The chain links TRBV11-2 to TRBJ1-4, with 12 bases fitting TRBD1. Germline values: CDR1 SGHAT, CDR2 FQNNGV. This CDR3 is 16 amino acids long. Germline trimming cut 2 bases from V and 11 bases from J; bases unmatched to any gene: 9. The CDR3 sequence is CASSLRSGTGGGKLFF. The CDR3 region has the DNA TGTGCCAGCAGCTTAAGGTCCGGGACAGGGGGCGGCAAACTGTTTTTT. Together with reference TRBV11-2 and TRBJ1-4, the CDR3 gives the full variable domain: EAGVAQSPRYKIIEKRQSVAFWCNPISGHATLYWYQQILGQGPKLLIQFQNNGVVDDSQLPKDRFSAERLKGVDSTLKIQPAKLEDSAVYLCASSLRSGTGGGKLFFGSGTQLSVL.

The V and J genes are TRBV5-6 and TRBJ1-5, with 9 bases identical to TRBD1. J lost 4 bases, V lost 3 bases, and 2 bases had no gene match. The CDR3 covers 14 residues. The germline gives CDR1 SGHDT, CDR2 YYEEEE. CDR3 residues: CASSSGQGNQPQHF. For the CDR3, the DNA is TGTGCCAGCAGCTCCGGACAGGGGAATCAGCCCCAGCATTTT.

This chain links TRBV6-2 or TRBV6-3 with TRBJ2-5; D is ambiguous. The CDR3 has 13 amino acids. Germline CDR1 reads MNHEY; CDR2 reads SVGEGT. V lost 4 bases, J lost 2 bases, and 8 bases lay in between. CDR3 sequence (DNA): TGTGCCAGCAGTTCCTTACAGCAAGAGACCCAGTACTTC. Protein product: CASSSLQQETQYF.

The V and J genes are TRBV2 and TRBJ1-2; a weak D match, TRBD1 (5 bases). V was trimmed by 8 bases and J by 5 bases, leaving 15 bases between them. This CDR3 region has 13 residues. The germline V gene has CDR1 SNHLY and CDR2 FYNNEI. The CDR3 loop is CASVPQGGYGYTF. The DNA of the CDR3 is TGTGCCAGCGTACCCCAGGGAGGGTATGGCTACACCTTC. The variable domain in full, completed from reference TRBV2 and TRBJ1-2, reads EPEVTQTPSHQVTQMGQEVILRCVPISNHLYFYWYRQILGQKVEFLVSFYNNEISEKSEIFDDQFSVERPDGSNFTLKIRSTKLEDSAMYFCASVPQGGYGYTFGSGTRLTVV.

V gene TRBV12-3 or TRBV12-4 combines with J gene TRBJ1-2; D not certain. This CDR3 has 12 residues. Trimming left V 5 bases short and J 4 bases short, with 8 bases between. The CDR3 protein is CASSALAYGYTF. The CDR3 nucleotides are TGTGCCAGCAGTGCATTAGCCTATGGCTACACCTTC.

The chain has TRBV10-2 and TRBJ2-3; no reliable D call. Trimming pared 5 bases from V and 4 bases from J, leaving 13 bases between. Germline-derived CDR1 and CDR2 are WSHSY and SAAADI. The CDR3 is 14 residues long. CDR3 sequence: CASSTVSTADTQYF. CDR3 bases: TGCGCCAGCAGTACGGTGAGCACAGCAGATACGCAGTATTTT.

The J gene is TRBJ1-5, the V gene TRBV27; D gene uncertain. The germline gives CDR1 MNHEY, CDR2 SMNVEV (reference sequence). The CDR3 totals 11 residues. Trimming stripped 8 bases from V and 5 bases from J, with 7 bases between. The DNA for the CDR3 is TGTGCCAGCGGGGTTTATCAGCCCCAGCATTTT. Amino acids: CASGVYQPQHF.

The chain recombines TRBV10-3 with TRBJ1-5; D gene uncertain. CDR1 is ENHRY and CDR2 is SYGVKD in the germline V gene. The CDR3 has 10 residues. Trimming shortened V by 5 bases and J by 6 bases, and 2 bases separated the two germline ends. The CDR3 is CAISRQPQHF. The CDR3, as DNA: TGTGCCATCAGTCGTCAGCCCCAGCATTTT.

The genes are TRBV19 and TRBJ1-6, with 8 bases lining up with TRBD1. Germline V gene data show CDR1 as LNHDA and CDR2 as SQIVND (reference sequence). CDR3 size: 15 residues. J gave up 10 bases and V 4 bases, and 9 bases lay outside the gene matches. CDR3 nucleotide sequence: TGTGCCAGTAGTACCCAGGGGGCGGCCAGATCACCCCTCCACTTT. Its protein product is CASSTQGAARSPLHF.

V is TRBV6-5 and J is TRBJ1-4, with no clear D. Looked up from germline, CDR1 is MNHEY and CDR2 is SVGAGI. There are 15 residues in the CDR3. V was trimmed by 6 bases and J by 0 bases, leaving 11 bases between them. DNA of the CDR3: TGTGCCAGCAGAAAGGACGGATCAACTAATGAAAAACTGTTTTTT. Translating it yields CASRKDGSTNEKLFF.

V gene TRBV5-1 combines with J gene TRBJ2-7, with D perhaps matching TRBD1 (5 bases). CDR3 length: 11 residues. Germline loops: CDR1 SGHRS, CDR2 YFSETQ. V was trimmed by 5 bases and J by 4 bases, leaving 7 bases between them. The CDR3 nucleotides read TGCGCCAGCAGTTCAGGGTACGAGCAGTACTTC. Protein sequence: CASSSGYEQYF.

The table lists this clone with a count of one. This chain uses TRBV6-2 or TRBV6-3 with TRBJ2-7, with D possibly being TRBD2 (7 bases). V lost 0 bases, J lost 4 bases, and 16 bases lay in between. The CDR3 is 16 amino acids. The V gene's germline CDR1 is MNHEY and CDR2 SVGEGT. CDR3 in DNA: TGTGCCAGCAGTTACTCGACTTCGGGGGGCAGGTACGAGCAGTACTTC. Protein: CASSYSTSGGRYEQYF.

V is TRBV5-8 and J is TRBJ1-3, with D possibly TRBD1 on 5 matching bases. With 4 bases removed from V and 0 bases from J, the gap between germline ends came to 11 bases. Germline values: CDR1 SGHTS, CDR2 YDEGEE. This CDR3 contains 15 residues. CDR3 amino acids: CASSPGGVSGNTIYF. As DNA, the CDR3 is TGTGCCAGCAGCCCCGGGGGAGTCTCTGGAAACACCATATATTTT.

The chain links TRBV2 to TRBJ1-1, with a weak D call TRBD1 (5 bases). Trimming cost V 7 bases and J 4 bases, with 16 bases left between them. The CDR3 is 14 amino acids. The germline CDR1 and CDR2 sequences are SNHLY and FYNNEI. CDR3 region: CASTGTPRGTEAFF. CDR3 nucleotides: TGTGCCAGCACCGGGACCCCAAGGGGCACTGAAGCTTTCTTT.

The rearrangement joins TRBV19 to TRBJ1-2, with 10 positions matching TRBD1. CDR3 length equals 16 residues. The germline CDR1 and CDR2 sequences are LNHDA and SQIVND (reference sequence). V was pared by 3 bases and J by 3 bases, with 7 bases of the junction left unmatched. CDR3 sequence reads: CASSMGGQGYYYGYTF. CDR3 nucleotide sequence: TGTGCCAGTAGTATGGGGGGACAGGGGTACTACTATGGCTACACCTTC.

This chain connects TRBV7-9 to TRBJ1-2; D is perhaps TRBD1 (5 bases). The V end was cut by 5 bases, the J end by 3 bases, with 10 bases between. CDR3 length equals 13 residues. CDR1 is SEHNR, CDR2 FQNEAQ, per germline (reference sequence). CDR3: CASSGTAHYGYTF. The CDR3 region has the DNA TGTGCCAGCAGCGGGACGGCTCACTATGGCTACACCTTC. Filled out from reference TRBV7-9 and TRBJ1-2, the complete variable domain reads DTGVSQNPRHKITKRGQNVTFRCDPISEHNRLYWYRQTLGQGPEFLTYFQNEAQLEKSRLLSDRFSAERPKGSFSTLEIQRTEQGDSAMYLCASSGTAHYGYTFGSGTRLTVV.

The genes are TRBV2 and TRBJ1-2, with a possible D match to TRBD1 (5 bases). The germline CDR1 and CDR2 sequences are SNHLY and FYNNEI. CDR3 length equals 16 residues. V was cut by 1 base and J by 8 bases, with 20 bases left in between. The CDR3 loop is CASSEDPWGTAGGYTF. The DNA for the CDR3 is TGTGCCAGCAGTGAAGACCCTTGGGGGACTGCGGGGGGCTACACCTTC.

The chain recombines TRBV11-2 with TRBJ1-2; the D is unclear. V shed 6 bases and J shed 5 bases, with 13 bases lying between them. CDR1 and CDR2 (germline): SGHAT, FQNNGV. The CDR3 consists of 13 residues. The CDR3 spells CASRSVRLYGYTF. The CDR3 DNA reads TGTGCCAGCAGATCAGTACGGCTATATGGCTACACCTTC.

The chain uses TRBV27 and TRBJ1-2; 7 bases align to TRBD1. The ends lost 4 bases at V and 4 bases at J; junction bases unmatched: 6. This CDR3 spans 14 amino acids. The germline gives CDR1 MNHEY, CDR2 SMNVEV (reference sequence). Here the CDR3 DNA reads TGTGCCAGCAGTTCGGGGGACAGATTCTATGGCTACACCTTC. Translating it yields CASSSGDRFYGYTF.

The chain links TRBV7-2 to TRBJ1-4; D might be TRBD1 (5 bases). V was pared by 6 bases and J by 12 bases, with 14 bases between. CDR1 is SGHTA, CDR2 FQGNSA, per germline. The CDR3 is 12 amino acids. CDR3 DNA sequence: TGTGCCAGCAGTACTTACGGGGGGGAACTGTTTTTT. Translated, it gives CASSTYGGELFF.

This chain uses TRBV7-9 with TRBJ1-1; possibly TRBD1 for D (6 bases). CDR1 SEHNR and CDR2 FQNEAQ come from the germline V gene (reference sequence). CDR3 size: 14 residues. Trimming stripped 8 bases from V and 4 bases from J, with 17 bases between. The chain's CDR3 is CASDDPGGRTEAFF. CDR3 DNA sequence: TGTGCCAGCGACGATCCCGGGGGGCGCACTGAAGCTTTCTTT.

The chain employs TRBV5-1 and TRBJ1-6, with no clear D. Germline V gene data show CDR1 as SGHRS and CDR2 as YFSETQ. The V and J ends lost 0 bases and 11 bases respectively, with 12 bases between them. The CDR3 has 14 residues. The chain's CDR3 is CASSLGQTGPPLHF. The CDR3 DNA follows: TGCGCCAGCAGCTTGGGACAAACTGGGCCACCCCTCCACTTT.